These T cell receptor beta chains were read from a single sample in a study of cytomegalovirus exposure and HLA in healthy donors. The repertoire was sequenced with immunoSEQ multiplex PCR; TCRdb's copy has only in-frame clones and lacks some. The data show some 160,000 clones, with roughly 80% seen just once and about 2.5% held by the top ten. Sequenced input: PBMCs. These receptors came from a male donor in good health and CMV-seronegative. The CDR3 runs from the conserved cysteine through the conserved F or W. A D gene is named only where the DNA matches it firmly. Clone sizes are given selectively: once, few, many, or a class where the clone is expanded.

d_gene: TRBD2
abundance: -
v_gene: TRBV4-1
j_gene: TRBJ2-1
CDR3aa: CASSQARLAGGGNEQFF
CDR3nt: TGCGCCAGCAGCCAAGCCCGCCTAGCGGGGGGCGGAAATGAGCAGTTCTTC

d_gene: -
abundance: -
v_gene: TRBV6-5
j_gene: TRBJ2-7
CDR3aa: CASADPGAGEVQYF
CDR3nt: TGTGCCAGCGCCGACCCGGGGGCGGGGGAAGTGCAGTACTTC

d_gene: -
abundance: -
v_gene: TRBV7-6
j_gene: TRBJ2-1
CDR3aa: CASSHRALGHNEQFF
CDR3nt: TGTGCCAGCAGCCACAGGGCTCTCGGACACAATGAGCAGTTCTTC

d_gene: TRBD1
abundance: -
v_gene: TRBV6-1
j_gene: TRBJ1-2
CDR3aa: CASSDAGTGLLYGYTF
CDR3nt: TGTGCCAGCAGTGATGCCGGGACAGGGCTTCTCTACGGCTACACCTTC

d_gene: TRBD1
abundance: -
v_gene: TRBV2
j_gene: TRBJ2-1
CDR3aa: CASRRGQGTYNEQFF
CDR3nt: TGTGCCAGCAGGAGGGGGCAGGGGACCTACAATGAGCAGTTCTTC

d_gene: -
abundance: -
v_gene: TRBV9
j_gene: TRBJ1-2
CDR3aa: CASSAGAAYGYTF
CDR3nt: TGTGCCAGCAGTGCAGGGGCAGCTTATGGCTACACCTTC

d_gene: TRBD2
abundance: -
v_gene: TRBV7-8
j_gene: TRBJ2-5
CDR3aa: CASSPRTSGAQETQYF
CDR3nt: TGTGCCAGCAGCCCTCGGACTAGCGGGGCCCAAGAGACCCAGTACTTC

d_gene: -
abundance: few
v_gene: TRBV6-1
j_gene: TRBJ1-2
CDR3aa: CASSYWPSNGYTF
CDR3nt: TGTGCCAGCAGTTATTGGCCCTCGAATGGCTACACCTTC

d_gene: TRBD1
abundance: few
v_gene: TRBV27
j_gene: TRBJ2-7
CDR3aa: CASSLLADRGPYEQYF
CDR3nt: TGTGCCAGCAGTTTATTGGCGGACAGGGGACCCTACGAGCAGTACTTC

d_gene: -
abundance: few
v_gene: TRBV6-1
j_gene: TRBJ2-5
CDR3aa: CASEVAGSETQYF
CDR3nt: TGTGCCTCCGAAGTCGCAGGGTCAGAGACCCAGTACTTC

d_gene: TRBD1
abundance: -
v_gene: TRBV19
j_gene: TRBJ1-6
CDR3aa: CASSMTGINSPLHF
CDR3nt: TGTGCCAGTAGTATGACAGGGATCAATTCACCCCTCCACTTT

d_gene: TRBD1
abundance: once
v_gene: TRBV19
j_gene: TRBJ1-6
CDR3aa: CASSTGQENSPLHF
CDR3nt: TGTGCCAGTAGTACAGGACAGGAGAATTCACCCCTCCACTTT

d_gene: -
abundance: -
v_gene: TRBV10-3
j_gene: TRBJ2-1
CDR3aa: CAIGRQSYYNEQFF
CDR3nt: TGTGCCATCGGCCGACAGAGCTATTACAATGAGCAGTTCTTC

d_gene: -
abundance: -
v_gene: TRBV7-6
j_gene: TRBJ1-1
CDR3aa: CASSSTAGRTEAFF
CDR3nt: TGTGCCAGCAGCTCCACCGCAGGGCGAACTGAAGCTTTCTTT

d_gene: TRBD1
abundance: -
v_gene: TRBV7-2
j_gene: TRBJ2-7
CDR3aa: CASSRGQGSSYEQYF
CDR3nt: TGTGCCAGCAGCCGAGGACAGGGAAGTTCCTACGAGCAGTACTTC

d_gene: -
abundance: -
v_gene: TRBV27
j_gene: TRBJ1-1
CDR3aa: CASSAELRDGRPEAFF
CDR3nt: TGTGCCAGCAGTGCGGAGCTCAGGGACGGGAGGCCTGAAGCTTTCTTT

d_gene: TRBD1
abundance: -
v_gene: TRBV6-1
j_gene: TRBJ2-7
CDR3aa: CASSDRTGGPYEQYF
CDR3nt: TGTGCCAGCAGTGATCGGACAGGGGGCCCCTACGAGCAGTACTTC

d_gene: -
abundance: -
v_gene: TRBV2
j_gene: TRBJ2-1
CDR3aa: CASSGQGSVYNEQFF
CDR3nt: TGTGCCAGCAGTGGGCAGGGTTCCGTATACAATGAGCAGTTCTTC